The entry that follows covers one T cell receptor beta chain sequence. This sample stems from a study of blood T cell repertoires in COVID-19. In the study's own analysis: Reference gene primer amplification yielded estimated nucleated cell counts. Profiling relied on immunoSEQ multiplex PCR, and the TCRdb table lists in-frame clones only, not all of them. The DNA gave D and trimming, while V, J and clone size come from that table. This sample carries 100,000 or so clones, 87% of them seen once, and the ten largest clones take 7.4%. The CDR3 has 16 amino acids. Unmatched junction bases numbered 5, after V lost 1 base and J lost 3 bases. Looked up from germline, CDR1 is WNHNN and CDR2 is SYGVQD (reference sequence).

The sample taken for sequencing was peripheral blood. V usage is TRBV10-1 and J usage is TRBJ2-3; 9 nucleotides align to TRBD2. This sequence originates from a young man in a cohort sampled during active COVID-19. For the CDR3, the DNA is TGCGCCAGCAGTGAGTTGAGCGGGGGGCGAACAGATACGCAGTATTTT. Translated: CASSELSGGRTDTQYF.